Only a few counts were recorded for the clone carrying this TCR beta chain. Its antigen is not known. Amplification of TCR beta CDR3 regions used RNA as the template. The TCR CDR3 first-round RT-PCR relied on the HTBI primer set. TCRdb processed the multiplex PCR reads anew with MiXCR; each CDR3 protein has one entry. Of 550,000 to 600,000 distinct CDR3 sequences listed, around 46% were seen once; the top ten hold over 15%. The record originates from a study of T cells in Graves' hyperthyroidism and ophthalmopathy. Study findings and constraints: Most thyroid clonotypes with frequency above 0.001 were detected in blood. Ophthalmopathy was distinguished from stable hyperthyroidism by 13 V-J signatures. Before onset, by a median of 6.5 months, the model predicted ophthalmopathy.

Trimming shortened V by 8 bases and J by 8 bases, and 20 bases separated the two germline ends. The CDR3 covers 14 residues. Germline-derived CDR1 and CDR2 are KGHDR and SFDVKD. This TCR derives from an adult woman with Graves' disease, either hyperthyroidism or ophthalmopathy (not recorded which). J is TRBJ1-2 and V is TRBV24-1; D is uncertain. Sequences were obtained from peripheral blood or thyroid tissue (not recorded which). DNA of the CDR3: TGTGCCACCATGTCTGGACTACCCTCCGAGGGCTACACCTTC. Translated, it gives CATMSGLPSEGYTF.